The 27 T cell receptor beta chains below come from one sample, sequenced in a study of control samples from healthy donors and cancer patients. Here immunoSEQ multiplex PCR was the method, and the copy in TCRdb shows in-frame clones only, minus some. The table shows approximately 100,000 clones, with more than 90% occurring only once. Sequenced input: blood. The receptors shown here come from a human donor in good health. The donor label of this sample is uncertain.

V gene TRBV28 combines with J gene TRBJ1-5; tentatively, D is TRBD1 (6 bases). Germline V gene sequence: CDR1 MDHEN, CDR2 SYDVKM. This CDR3 spans 14 amino acids. V was cut by 4 bases and J by 7 bases, with 14 bases left in between. CDR3 nucleotides: TGTGCCAGCAGTTCCACTGGCAGGGGACAGCCCCAGCATTTT. This encodes CASSSTGRGQPQHF.

The genes are TRBV4-2 and TRBJ1-4; tentatively, D is TRBD1 (5 bases). CDR1 and CDR2 (germline): LGHNA, YNFKEQ. CDR3 size: 14 residues. Trimming pared 4 bases from V and 8 bases from J, leaving 14 bases between. This CDR3 reads CASSPHRGGEKLFF. As DNA, the CDR3 is TGTGCCAGCAGCCCTCACCGGGGGGGGGAAAAACTGTTTTTT.

This chain uses TRBV9 with TRBJ1-6, with D maybe TRBD1 (6 bases). The CDR3 extends over 17 amino acids. Germline loops: CDR1 SGDLS, CDR2 YYNGEE. Between the trimmed V and J ends, which lost 0 bases and 9 bases, there was a span of 19 bases. The CDR3 loop reads CASSVEGITGLGSPLHF. In DNA form, the CDR3 reads TGTGCCAGCAGCGTAGAGGGAATTACAGGGTTGGGTTCACCCCTCCACTTT.

Points on this clone: Different DNA sequences within this sample yield the same CDR3. The chain employs TRBV6-5 and TRBJ1-2; D not certain. Germline CDR1 and CDR2: MNHEY and SVGAGI. This CDR3 is built from 13 residues. V lost 3 bases to trimming and J lost 0 bases, with 5 bases between them. CDR3 loop: CASSYGANYGYTF. CDR3 DNA sequence: TGTGCCAGCAGTTATGGGGCTAACTATGGCTACACCTTC.

The genes are TRBV13 and TRBJ1-6; 9 positions agree with TRBD1. The CDR3 length is 15 residues. The V and J ends lost 5 bases and 6 bases, in that order; junction bases with no gene match: 5. Germline-derived CDR1 and CDR2 are PRHDT and FYEKMQ (reference sequence). CDR3 in DNA: TGTGCCAGCAGCCTCGAACAGGGGGCTAATTCACCCCTCCACTTT. Its translation: CASSLEQGANSPLHF.

This clone was picked up one time. The J gene is TRBJ2-5, the V gene TRBV9; possibly TRBD2 for D (6 bases). This CDR3 region has 14 residues. Deletions cut 2 bases from V and 13 bases from J, with 21 bases between. Germline-derived CDR1 and CDR2 are SGDLS and YYNGEE. CDR3 sequence: CASSVGGVGSTVYF. CDR3 bases: TGTGCCAGCAGCGTCGGAGGGGTAGGGTCCACCGTGTACTTC.

The chain employs TRBV2 and TRBJ1-5; D is perhaps TRBD1 (6 bases). With 8 bases removed from V and 0 bases from J, the gap between germline ends came to 23 bases. Germline V gene data show CDR1 as SNHLY and CDR2 as FYNNEI. CDR3 size: 18 residues. In DNA, the CDR3 is TGTGCCAGCCGCCAGACCTTTCTCGGACAGTATAGCAATCAGCCCCAGCATTTT. This gives the protein CASRQTFLGQYSNQPQHF.

The chain uses TRBV5-1 and TRBJ2-5; D might be TRBD1 or TRBD2, each matching 6 bases. The V and J ends lost 2 bases and 4 bases respectively, with 9 bases between them. Per germline, CDR1 SGHRS and CDR2 YFSETQ. This CDR3 contains 13 residues. The CDR3 DNA reads as TGCGCCAGCAGCTTTGGGGGGCGAGAGACCCAGTACTTC. Translated: CASSFGGRETQYF.

The rearrangement links TRBV6-1 to TRBJ2-1; D might be TRBD1 (6 bases). From germline, CDR1 is MNHNS and CDR2 SASEGT. Deletions cut 2 bases from V and 6 bases from J, with 8 bases between. The CDR3 is 13 residues long. As DNA, the CDR3 is TGTGCCAGCAGTGAAAGGGGGAGCAATGAGCAGTTCTTC. Translating it yields CASSERGSNEQFF.

This clone occurred once. This rearrangement joins TRBV7-2 to TRBJ2-1; perhaps TRBD1 as D (5 bases). Trimming left V 5 bases short and J 1 base short, with 12 bases between. Germline V gene lookup returns CDR1 SGHTA and CDR2 FQGNSA. The CDR3 loop spans 15 amino acids. DNA for the CDR3: TGTGCCAGCAGCCCAGACAGAGTTTCCTACAATGAGCAGTTCTTC. Protein sequence: CASSPDRVSYNEQFF.

This chain links TRBV18 with TRBJ2-1; possibly TRBD1 for D (6 bases). With 0 bases removed from V and 4 bases from J, the gap between germline ends came to 13 bases. CDR1 is KGHSH, CDR2 LQKENI, per germline. This CDR3 comprises 16 residues. The CDR3: CASSPPAGAKYNEQFF. The CDR3 nucleotides read TGTGCCAGCTCACCACCGGCAGGGGCCAAATACAATGAGCAGTTCTTC.

The rearrangement links TRBV5-6 to TRBJ1-4; D is possibly TRBD1 (5 bases). The CDR3 is made up of 16 amino acids. The germline V and J ends were trimmed by 2 bases and 0 bases, with 11 bases remaining between them. Looked up from germline, CDR1 is SGHDT and CDR2 is YYEEEE. CDR3 in amino acids: CASSFWDGPTNEKLFF. The CDR3 coding sequence is TGTGCCAGCAGCTTTTGGGACGGCCCAACTAATGAAAAACTGTTTTTT.

This clone was recorded a few times. V gene TRBV7-9 combines with J gene TRBJ2-4, with D possibly matching TRBD1 (5 bases). The germline gives CDR1 SEHNR, CDR2 FQNEAQ (reference sequence). Trimming cost V 5 bases and J 3 bases, with 17 bases left between them. This CDR3 is built from 16 residues. The CDR3 nucleotides are TGTGCCAGCAGCCAAGGGGCAGGGCTACACAAAAACATTCAGTACTTC. This encodes CASSQGAGLHKNIQYF.

V and J are TRBV19 and TRBJ1-1, with 7 nucleotides matching TRBD1. Trimming cost V 7 bases and J 1 base; bases outside gene matches: 3. The CDR3 totals 13 residues. CDR1 and CDR2 from the germline V gene are LNHDA and SQIVND (reference sequence). CDR3 nucleotide sequence: TGTGCCAGTATGAGGGACAGGAACACTGAAGCTTTCTTT. As protein: CASMRDRNTEAFF.

V and J are TRBV13 and TRBJ1-1; tentatively, D is TRBD1 (5 bases). Germline V gene sequence: CDR1 PRHDT, CDR2 FYEKMQ (reference sequence). The germline V and J ends were trimmed by 5 bases and 4 bases, with 11 bases remaining between them. The CDR3 totals 13 residues. The CDR3 loop reads CASSLQGGTEAFF. DNA of the CDR3: TGTGCCAGCAGCCTGCAGGGTGGCACTGAAGCTTTCTTT.

The chain links TRBV5-1 to TRBJ2-7, with 8 bases lining up with TRBD1. V was pared by 4 bases and J by 5 bases, with 11 bases of the junction left unmatched. Germline V gene data show CDR1 as SGHRS and CDR2 as YFSETQ. CDR3 size: 15 residues. The CDR3 DNA follows: TGCGCCAGCAGCCCCCAACTCTCGGACAGGGACGAGCAGTACTTC. Residues: CASSPQLSDRDEQYF.

The V gene is TRBV28, the J gene TRBJ1-5, with TRBD1 matching over 7 bases. CDR3 length: 15 residues. CDR1 is MDHEN, CDR2 SYDVKM, per germline. J gave up 3 bases and V 3 bases, and 5 bases lay outside the gene matches. The CDR3 DNA is TGTGCCAGCAGTTTTGCAGGGGGAGACAATCAGCCCCAGCATTTT. It yields the protein CASSFAGGDNQPQHF.

The chain links TRBV11-2 to TRBJ2-7; the D gene is possibly TRBD2 (6 bases). The CDR3 consists of 14 residues. The germline V gene has CDR1 SGHAT and CDR2 FQNNGV. Deletions cut 3 bases from V and 4 bases from J, with 13 bases between. For the CDR3, the DNA is TGTGCCAGCAGCTTTTGGAGGAGGGAATACGAGCAGTACGTC. It is translated as CASSFWRREYEQYV.

The genes are TRBV19 and TRBJ2-4, with D possibly being TRBD1 (5 bases). Trimming shortened V by 6 bases and J by 6 bases, and 12 bases separated the two germline ends. CDR3 length: 13 amino acids. Germline V CDR1 and CDR2: LNHDA, SQIVND (reference sequence). The CDR3 DNA follows: TGTGCCAGTAGGCAGGGCGGTGGAAACATTCAGTACTTC. The encoded protein is CASRQGGGNIQYF.

The chain couples TRBV18 to TRBJ2-3; 14 positions agree with TRBD2. The CDR3 has 18 amino acids. V lost 6 bases and J lost 1; bases outside the gene matches: 9. From germline, CDR1 is KGHSH and CDR2 LQKENI. This CDR3 is CASSLGLAGGLGTDTQYF. In DNA, the CDR3 is TGTGCCAGCTCCCTTGGACTAGCGGGGGGACTGGGCACAGATACGCAGTATTTT.

This chain joins TRBV10-3 and TRBJ2-2, with 8 nucleotides matching TRBD1. Trimming cost V 6 bases and J 4 bases; bases outside gene matches: 7. Germline V gives CDR1 ENHRY, CDR2 SYGVKD. CDR3 length equals 15 residues. The CDR3 region is CAISSGQGGTGELFF. DNA of the CDR3: TGTGCCATCAGCTCTGGACAGGGAGGCACCGGGGAGCTGTTTTTT.

The rearrangement joins TRBV27 to TRBJ1-6; TRBD1 might be the D (5 bases). CDR3 length equals 16 residues. Germline V gives CDR1 MNHEY, CDR2 SMNVEV (reference sequence). The germline V and J ends were trimmed by 6 bases and 5 bases, with 17 bases remaining between them. This CDR3 reads CASSPLRGADNSPLHF. The DNA for the CDR3 is TGTGCCAGCAGCCCCCTTCGAGGGGCCGATAATTCACCCCTCCACTTT.

This clone was detected many times. This chain uses TRBV7-6 with TRBJ2-3; 11 positions agree with TRBD2. CDR3 length equals 14 residues. Germline CDR1 is SGHVS and CDR2 is FNYEAQ. The V segment lost 9 bases and the J segment 5 bases; nucleotides outside the gene matches: 7. CDR3 residues: CASSGGAVGDTQYF. For the CDR3, the DNA is TGTGCCAGTAGCGGGGGGGCCGTAGGAGATACGCAGTATTTT.

The chain recombines TRBV24-1 with TRBJ2-5, with D perhaps TRBD1 or TRBD2 (5 bases each). The CDR3 covers 15 residues. Germline CDR1 reads KGHDR; CDR2 reads SFDVKD. The V and J ends lost 3 bases and 3 bases respectively, with 13 bases between them. CDR3 nucleotide sequence: TGTGCCACCAGTGATACGGCCGGGACGGAAGAGACCCAGTACTTC. Its translation: CATSDTAGTEETQYF.

V is TRBV7-3 and J is TRBJ2-3; TRBD1 or TRBD2 may be the D gene (5 bases each). Trimming cost V 1 base and J 1 base, with 9 bases left between them. CDR1 is SGHTA, CDR2 FQGTGA, per germline. The CDR3 loop spans 15 amino acids. This CDR3 is CASSLRGSGTDTQYF. CDR3 in DNA: TGTGCCAGCAGCTTAAGGGGGTCTGGCACAGATACGCAGTATTTT.

The V call is TRBV10-1, the J call TRBJ1-6; weak D call: TRBD1 (6 bases). Looked up from germline, CDR1 is WNHNN and CDR2 is SYGVQD (reference sequence). The V and J ends lost 11 bases and 12 bases respectively, with 17 bases between them. This CDR3 contains 12 residues. Here the CDR3 reads CARRKQGQPLHF. CDR3 nucleotides: TGCGCCCGCCGGAAACAGGGTCAACCCCTCCACTTT.

The chain uses TRBV5-1 and TRBJ1-6; weak D call: TRBD1 (5 bases). CDR3 length equals 14 residues. Trimming cost V 3 bases and J 7 bases, with 11 bases left between them. Germline CDR1 is SGHRS and CDR2 is YFSETQ. In DNA form, the CDR3 reads TGCGCCAGCAGCTATTACGGGGGAAATTCACCCCTCCACTTT. It encodes CASSYYGGNSPLHF.